This TCR beta chain was found in a study of blood T cells in healthy people across ages. Study-wide context: The capture of about one barcoded beta molecule per two T cells was achieved by template switching.

With a J-beta primer mix and a sample-barcoded 5' primer, a second PCR ran about 6 to 11 cycles. A template-switch adaptor with 12 random nucleotides tagged each cDNA molecule. MiXCR was run by TCRdb on the 5' RACE reads, yielding one entry per CDR3 protein. The top ten clones hold around 11% of a sample with about 1.6 million distinct CDR3 sequences, approximately 32% of them seen once. V lost 3 bases and J 5 bases, leaving 17 bases between the germline ends. The CDR3 spans 16 residues. Germline loops: CDR1 MDHEN, CDR2 SYDVKM. On this clonotype itself: As yet, its antigen is unknown.

Findings of the study overall: Significant beta diversity loss was already apparent by age approximately 36, declining roughly linearly.

Isolation per sample recovered at least 7 million PBMCs. Material: blood. The chain couples TRBV28 to TRBJ2-4; possible D gene TRBD2, 6 bases. The receptor was derived from a woman aged 25 to 45 in good health. The CDR3 nucleotides are TGTGCCAGCAGTTTGGGGGGATACGGACCGGAAAACATTCAGTACTTC. Translating gives CASSLGGYGPENIQYF.